This TCR beta chain originates from a study of T cell changes during pregnancy in multiple sclerosis. Germline CDR1 LNHNV, CDR2 YYDKDF (reference sequence). The CDR3 is made up of 13 amino acids. Trimming took off 7 bases at V and 2 bases at J, with 11 bases between the two ends. Clones were sequenced by immunoSEQ multiplex PCR, and TCRdb holds only the in-frame ones, with some missing. The sample yields about 14,000 clones, about nine tenths seen once. The sample consisted of CD8+ T cells from peripheral blood mononuclear cells, taken after pregnancy. The clonotype was recovered from a female donor in good health, enrolled as a control in a pregnancy study. The gene calls are TRBV15 and TRBJ2-5; D unresolved. CDR3 sequence (DNA): TGTGCCACCAACGACCGGGTACAAGAGACCCAGTACTTC. Protein: CATNDRVQETQYF. Looking up the rest from reference TRBV15 and TRBJ2-5 gives the full variable domain: DAMVIQNPRYQVTQFGKPVTLSCSQTLNHNVMYWYQQKSSQAPKLLFHYYDKDFNNEADTPDNFQSRRPNTSFCFLDIRSPGLGDTAMYLCATNDRVQETQYFGPGTRLLVL.